This T cell receptor beta chain derives from a study of T-cell memory formation after mild COVID-19. The CDR3 runs 16 residues. The ends lost 1 base at V and 4 bases at J; junction bases unmatched: 5. The germline gives CDR1 SGHVS, CDR2 FNYEAQ. Points from the study as a whole: The study detected some responding clones in pre-infection memory, suggesting cross-reactive memory joined. CM and EM subsets held most contracting CD4+ clones; EMRA held CD8+ ones. Clones shrinking between day 15 and 85 showed a balanced CD4/CD8 split, and those that grew later tilted toward CD4+.

One entry per CDR3 protein results from TCRdb running MiXCR on the 5' RACE reads. Among 430,000 or so distinct CDR3 sequences listed, around 25% were seen once. As for this clonotype: Its antigen is undetermined.

The clonotype originates from an adult woman who had mild COVID-19 (a few samples of this study predate the infection). Cell type and time point are not known. The chain joins TRBV7-6 to TRBJ2-7; TRBD2 aligns across 12 bases. What was sequenced was PBMCs or a T cell subset sorted from them (not recorded which). This CDR3 is CASSLGLAGEAYEQYF. The CDR3 DNA reads as TGTGCCAGCAGCTTAGGACTAGCGGGAGAAGCGTACGAGCAGTACTTC.